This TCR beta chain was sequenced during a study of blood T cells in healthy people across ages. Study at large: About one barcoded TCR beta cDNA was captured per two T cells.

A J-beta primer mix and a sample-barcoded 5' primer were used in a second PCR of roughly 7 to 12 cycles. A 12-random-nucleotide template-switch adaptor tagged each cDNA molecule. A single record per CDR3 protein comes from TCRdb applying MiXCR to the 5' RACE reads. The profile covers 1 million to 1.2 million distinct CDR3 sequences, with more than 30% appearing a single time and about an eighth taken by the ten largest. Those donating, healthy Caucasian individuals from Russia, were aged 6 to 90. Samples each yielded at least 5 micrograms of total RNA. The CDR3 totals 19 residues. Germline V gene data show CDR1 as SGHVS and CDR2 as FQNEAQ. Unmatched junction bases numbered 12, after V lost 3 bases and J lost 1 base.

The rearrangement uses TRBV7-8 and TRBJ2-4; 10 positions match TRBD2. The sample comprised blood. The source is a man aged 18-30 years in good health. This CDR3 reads CASSLKLALAGEAKNIQYF. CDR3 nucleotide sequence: TGTGCCAGCAGCTTGAAGTTGGCGCTAGCGGGGGAGGCCAAAAACATTCAGTACTTC.